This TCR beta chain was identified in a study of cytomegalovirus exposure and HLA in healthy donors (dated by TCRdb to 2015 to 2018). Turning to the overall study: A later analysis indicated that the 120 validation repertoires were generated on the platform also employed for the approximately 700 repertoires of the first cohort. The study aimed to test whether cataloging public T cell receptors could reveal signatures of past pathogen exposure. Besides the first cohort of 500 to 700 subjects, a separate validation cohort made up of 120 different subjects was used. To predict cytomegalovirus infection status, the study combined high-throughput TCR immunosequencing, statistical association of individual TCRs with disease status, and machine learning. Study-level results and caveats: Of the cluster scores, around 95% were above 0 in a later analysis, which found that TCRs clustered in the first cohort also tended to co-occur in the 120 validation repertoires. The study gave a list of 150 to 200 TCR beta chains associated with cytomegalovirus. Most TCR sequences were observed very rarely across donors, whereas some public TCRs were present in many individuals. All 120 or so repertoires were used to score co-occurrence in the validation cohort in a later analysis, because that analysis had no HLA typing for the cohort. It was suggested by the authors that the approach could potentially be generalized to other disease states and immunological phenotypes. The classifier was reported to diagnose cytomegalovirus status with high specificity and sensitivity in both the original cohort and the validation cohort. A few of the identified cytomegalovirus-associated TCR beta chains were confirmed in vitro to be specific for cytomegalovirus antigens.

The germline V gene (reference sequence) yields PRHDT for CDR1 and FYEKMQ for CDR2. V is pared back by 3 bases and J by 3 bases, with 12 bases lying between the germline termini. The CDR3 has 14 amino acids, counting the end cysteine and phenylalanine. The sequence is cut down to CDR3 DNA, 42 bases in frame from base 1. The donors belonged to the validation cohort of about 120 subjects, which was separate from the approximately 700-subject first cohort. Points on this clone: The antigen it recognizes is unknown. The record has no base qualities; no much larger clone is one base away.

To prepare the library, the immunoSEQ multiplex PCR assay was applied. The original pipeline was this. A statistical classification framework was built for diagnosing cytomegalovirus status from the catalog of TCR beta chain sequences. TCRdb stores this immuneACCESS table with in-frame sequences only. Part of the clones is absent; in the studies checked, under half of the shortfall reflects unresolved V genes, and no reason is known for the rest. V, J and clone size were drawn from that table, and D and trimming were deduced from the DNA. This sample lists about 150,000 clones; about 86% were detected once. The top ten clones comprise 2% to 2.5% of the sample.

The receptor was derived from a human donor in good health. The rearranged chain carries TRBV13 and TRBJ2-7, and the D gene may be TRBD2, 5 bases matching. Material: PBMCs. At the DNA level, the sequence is TGTGCCAGCAGCTTCTCGGGAAACCTCTACGAGCAGTACTTC. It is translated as CASSFSGNLYEQYF.